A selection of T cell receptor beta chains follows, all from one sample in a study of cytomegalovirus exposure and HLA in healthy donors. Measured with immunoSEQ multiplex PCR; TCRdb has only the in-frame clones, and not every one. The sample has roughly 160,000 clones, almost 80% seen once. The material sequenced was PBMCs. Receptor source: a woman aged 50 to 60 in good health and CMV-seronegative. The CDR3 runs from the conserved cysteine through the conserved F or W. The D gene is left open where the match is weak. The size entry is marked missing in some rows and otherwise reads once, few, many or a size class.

DNA: TGTGCCAGCAGCAATGGTGGGGGCGGAACTGAAGCTTTCTTT; CDR3: CASSNGGGGTEAFF; D: -; V: TRBV27; size: few; J: TRBJ1-1
DNA: TGCGCCAGCAGCCAAGGCCAGCGGACTGAGGAGACCCAGTACTTC; CDR3: CASSQGQRTEETQYF; D: -; V: TRBV4-3; size: -; J: TRBJ2-5
DNA: TGTGCCAGCAGCGTAGGGGTGGGAGTACCCTACAATGAGCAGTTCTTC; CDR3: CASSVGVGVPYNEQFF; D: -; V: TRBV9; size: -; J: TRBJ2-1
DNA: TGTGCCAGCAGCTTAGGGACTAGCAGTACCAAAAACATTCAGTACTTC; CDR3: CASSLGTSSTKNIQYF; D: TRBD2; V: TRBV5-6; size: -; J: TRBJ2-4
DNA: TGTGCCAGTAAGGGGTGGAGTAATGAAAAACTGTTTTTT; CDR3: CASKGWSNEKLFF; D: -; V: TRBV5-6; size: once; J: TRBJ1-4
DNA: TGTGCCAGCAGTACGACAGGGTTTGGGAACTATGGCTACACCTTC; CDR3: CASSTTGFGNYGYTF; D: TRBD1; V: TRBV28; size: -; J: TRBJ1-2
DNA: TGTGCCAGCAGCTTTGGGGCGGAACACTATGGCTACACCTTC; CDR3: CASSFGAEHYGYTF; D: -; V: TRBV5-6; size: -; J: TRBJ1-2
DNA: TGCGCCAGCAGCGGACTACCTGCCTACAATGAGCAGTTCTTC; CDR3: CASSGLPAYNEQFF; D: -; V: TRBV10-2; size: -; J: TRBJ2-1
DNA: TGTGCCAGCAGCCCCCGCCCCGGGACTAGGGCTTCGTACGAGCAGTACTTC; CDR3: CASSPRPGTRASYEQYF; D: TRBD2; V: TRBV7-2; size: -; J: TRBJ2-7
DNA: TGTGCCAGCAGTCCCACAGGGTCACAAGAGACCCAGTACTTC; CDR3: CASSPTGSQETQYF; D: -; V: TRBV6-4; size: -; J: TRBJ2-5
DNA: TGTGCCAGCAGAACGCTAGCTGCGGTGGAGACCCAGTACTTC; CDR3: CASRTLAAVETQYF; D: -; V: TRBV5-4; size: -; J: TRBJ2-5
DNA: TGTGCCAGCAGTTTCGTGCTAGCGGGGGAAACAGATACGCAGTATTTT; CDR3: CASSFVLAGETDTQYF; D: TRBD2; V: TRBV28; size: -; J: TRBJ2-3
DNA: TGCGCCAGCAGCCGAACCCCCGGGACTGTGTCCTACGAGCAGTACTTC; CDR3: CASSRTPGTVSYEQYF; D: -; V: TRBV5-1; size: -; J: TRBJ2-7
DNA: TGTGCCAGCAGGCTGTCGGGACTAGCGGATTTCGAAGAGACCCAGTACTTC; CDR3: CASRLSGLADFEETQYF; D: TRBD2; V: TRBV7-9; size: few; J: TRBJ2-5
DNA: TGTGCCAGCAGCTTAGCCGACAGACCTCCCGGATACGAGCAGTACTTC; CDR3: CASSLADRPPGYEQYF; D: -; V: TRBV7-8; size: once; J: TRBJ2-7
DNA: TGTGCCAGCAGAGCCAGCGGGGGTAGCAATCAGCCCCAGCATTTT; CDR3: CASRASGGSNQPQHF; D: -; V: TRBV28; size: -; J: TRBJ1-5
DNA: TGCGCCAGCAGCCAAGGTACAGGGGGGTATAATTCACCCCTCCACTTT; CDR3: CASSQGTGGYNSPLHF; D: TRBD1; V: TRBV4-3; size: once; J: TRBJ1-6
DNA: TGTGCCAGCAGCGTAGCTACTGCAAGCTCTGGAAACACCATATATTTT; CDR3: CASSVATASSGNTIYF; D: -; V: TRBV9; size: -; J: TRBJ1-3
DNA: TGTGCCAGTAGTTTAGGACAGACCGTCGTCCAAGAGACCCAGTACTTC; CDR3: CASSLGQTVVQETQYF; D: -; V: TRBV19; size: -; J: TRBJ2-5
DNA: TGTGCCAGCTCACCTAGCGGGGGGTCCTACAATGAGCAGTTCTTC; CDR3: CASSPSGGSYNEQFF; D: TRBD2; V: TRBV18; size: -; J: TRBJ2-1
DNA: TGTGCCACCAGCAGAGAGGGCAGGGCAAATCAGCCCCAGCATTTT; CDR3: CATSREGRANQPQHF; D: -; V: TRBV15; size: -; J: TRBJ1-5
DNA: TGCGCCAGCAGCCAGCGGCTAGCGGGGGTAACAGATACGCAGTATTTT; CDR3: CASSQRLAGVTDTQYF; D: TRBD2; V: TRBV4-3; size: -; J: TRBJ2-3
DNA: TGTGCCAGCTCAAGGCGGGCAGGAAACTTCTCTGGAAACACCATATATTTT; CDR3: CASSRRAGNFSGNTIYF; D: -; V: TRBV18; size: -; J: TRBJ1-3
DNA: TGTGCCAGCAGTTCCGGGACAGGGGGCTACGAGCAGTACTTC; CDR3: CASSSGTGGYEQYF; D: TRBD1; V: TRBV6-6; size: few; J: TRBJ2-7
DNA: TGTGCCAGCAGCTTTGACAGGGCCAGTGAAAAACTGTTTTTT; CDR3: CASSFDRASEKLFF; D: TRBD1; V: TRBV7-2; size: few; J: TRBJ1-4
DNA: TGTGCCAGCAGCAGCGGGGAGTGGGATGAGCAGTTCTTC; CDR3: CASSSGEWDEQFF; D: TRBD2; V: TRBV2; size: -; J: TRBJ2-1
DNA: TGTGCCAGCAGCTTGATCCGGGGGAGTGAGACCCAGTACTTC; CDR3: CASSLIRGSETQYF; D: -; V: TRBV5-4; size: once; J: TRBJ2-5